This TCR beta chain was captured by sequencing in a study of T cell responses to AZD1222 COVID-19 vaccine (dated by TCRdb to the early 2020s). Turning to the overall study: AZD1222 recipients whose second dose came at about 4 weeks and those whose second dose came at about 12 weeks were combined into one group, since spike-specific TCR depth and breadth did not differ between the two schedules. TCR sequencing covered approximately 230 trial participants: around 210 given two doses of AZD1222 and about 26 given two doses of MenACWY control vaccine. Trial participants were enrolled by age into subgroups of 18-55, 56-69 and 70-plus years, and about 150, 27 and 61 TCR-sequenced participants, respectively, were included in these subgroups. What the authors observed across the whole study: Conclusions about previously exposed vaccinees are limited, since just a handful of AZD1222 recipients were seropositive for SARS-CoV-2 at baseline. Participants were mostly white British, with more females than males. The authors suggested clonal diversity may have been underestimated. Vaccine-associated CD4 TCRs spanned the whole spike protein, with dominant responses in regions 160-218 and 743-854. Because no day 14 peak-response samples were available, the repertoires could be characterized only after the peak T cell response. Reportedly, almost half of the unique spike-specific TCRs recognized epitopes lying outside the regions that are mutated in the B.1.351 and B.1.1.7 variants. A significant rise in spike-specific TCR breadth and depth was observed after two AZD1222 doses relative to day 0 and relative to MenACWY recipients. In the small 56-69-year group, the increase in depth fell short of significance, most likely because of low power.

In light of the paper, this sample's time point label describes: baseline before first vaccination. Vaccinee samples were obtained from the UK trials COV001 and COV002, which included a single-blind randomized controlled phase 2/3 trial of AZD1222 (ChAdOx1 nCoV-19) in healthy adults. Trial participant PBMC samples were collected at day 0 and day 28 after the second dose for TCRbeta chain sequencing. Trimming takes 3 bases from V and 8 bases from J, and the germline ends sit 18 bases apart. For CDR1 and CDR2, the germline V gene lists ENHRY and SYGVKD. Its CDR3 holds 15 amino acids, cysteine through phenylalanine. This entry keeps only the CDR3 DNA: 45 bases, framed from base 1. As concerns this clone: No cognate antigen has been identified for it. Base qualities are missing; no much larger clone stands one base away.

The CDR3 regions of human TCRbeta chains were subjected to immunosequencing. Per the original workflow: Repertoire TCRs were matched against a reference library of SARS-CoV-2-specific TCRs generated with the MIRA antigen-specificity platform. Breadth meant the fraction of unique TCRs that were SARS-CoV-2-associated, whereas depth meant the fraction of total T cells that were SARS-CoV-2-associated. Using the MIRA data, every spike-specific TCR was mapped to the spike region that the TCR reacted to and assigned to either a CD4 or a CD8 class. Log10-transformed breadth and depth values were compared by one-way ANOVA with Sidak's multiple comparisons tests. Here the immuneACCESS table is served through TCRdb, limited to in-frame sequences with V and J called. Missing clones are a known gap in these copies; in checked studies unresolved V genes cover under half, and the rest lacks a known reason. That table furnishes V, J and clone size, whereas the DNA furnished D and trimming. Counted in this sample were some 110,000 clones; roughly 87% of them appeared once. The top ten clones comprise around 7% of the sample.

The input for sequencing was peripheral blood, taken on day 0 of AZD1222 vaccination. The chain was built from TRBV10-3 and TRBJ2-3, and TRBD1 may be the D gene, going by 7 matching bases. The receptor's source is an adult in good health. The nucleotide sequence reads as follows: TGTGCCATCAGTGATGGTAGCGGAAGGGGGCGTACGCAGTATTTT. It translates as CAISDGSGRGRTQYF.